This TCR beta chain was captured by sequencing in a study of cytomegalovirus exposure and HLA in healthy donors. Data came from immunoSEQ multiplex PCR; TCRdb stores just in-frame clones and leaves some out. The data show 200,000 to 250,000 clones, roughly 87% seen once. Turning to this clone: Its antigen is undetermined.

Notes on the study in general: Published work reported that the classifier diagnosed cytomegalovirus status with high specificity and sensitivity.

The CDR3 loop spans 20 amino acids. The V and J ends lost 0 bases and 0 bases, in that order; junction bases with no gene match: 6. Germline V lookup: CDR1 MNHEY, CDR2 SMNVEV (reference sequence). The chain links TRBV27 to TRBJ2-1; 15 bases match TRBD2. Sequenced material: PBMCs. This receptor was obtained from a man between 18 and 35 years old in good health and CMV-seropositive. The CDR3 loop is CASSLSTGLAGGLSYNEQFF. The CDR3 region has the DNA TGTGCCAGCAGTTTATCGACGGGACTAGCGGGAGGACTCTCCTACAATGAGCAGTTCTTC.